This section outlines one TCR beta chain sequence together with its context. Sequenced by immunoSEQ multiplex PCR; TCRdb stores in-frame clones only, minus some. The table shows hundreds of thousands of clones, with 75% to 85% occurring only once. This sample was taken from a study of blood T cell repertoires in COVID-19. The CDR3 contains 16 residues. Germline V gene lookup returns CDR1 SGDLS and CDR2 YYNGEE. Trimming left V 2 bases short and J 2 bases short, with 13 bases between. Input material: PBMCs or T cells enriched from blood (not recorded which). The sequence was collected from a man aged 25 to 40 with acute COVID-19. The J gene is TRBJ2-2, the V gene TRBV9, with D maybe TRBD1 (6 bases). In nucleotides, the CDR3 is TGTGCCAGCAGCGTCGCCGGACAGATCAACACCGGGGAGCTGTTTTTT. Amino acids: CASSVAGQINTGELFF.